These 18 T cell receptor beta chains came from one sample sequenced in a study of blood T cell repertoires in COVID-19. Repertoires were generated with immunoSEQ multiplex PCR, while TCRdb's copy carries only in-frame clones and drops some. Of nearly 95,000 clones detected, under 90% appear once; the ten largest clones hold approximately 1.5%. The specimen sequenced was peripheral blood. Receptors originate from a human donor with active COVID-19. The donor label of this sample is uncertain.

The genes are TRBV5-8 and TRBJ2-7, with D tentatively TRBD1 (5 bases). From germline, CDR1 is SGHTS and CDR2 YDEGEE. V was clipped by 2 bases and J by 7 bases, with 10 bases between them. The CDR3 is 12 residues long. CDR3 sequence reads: CASSFGAEEQYF. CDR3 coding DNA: TGTGCCAGCAGCTTTGGGGCCGAGGAGCAGTACTTC.

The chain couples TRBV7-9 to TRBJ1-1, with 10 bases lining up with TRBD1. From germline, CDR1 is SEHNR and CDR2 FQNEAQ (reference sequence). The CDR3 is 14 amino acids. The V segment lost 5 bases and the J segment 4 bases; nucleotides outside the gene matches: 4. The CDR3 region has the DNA TGTGCCAGCAGCCTACGGACAGGGGGCACTGAAGCTTTCTTT. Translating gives CASSLRTGGTEAFF. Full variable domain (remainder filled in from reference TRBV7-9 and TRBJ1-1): DTGVSQNPRHKITKRGQNVTFRCDPISEHNRLYWYRQTLGQGPEFLTYFQNEAQLEKSRLLSDRFSAERPKGSFSTLEIQRTEQGDSAMYLCASSLRTGGTEAFFGQGTRLTVV.

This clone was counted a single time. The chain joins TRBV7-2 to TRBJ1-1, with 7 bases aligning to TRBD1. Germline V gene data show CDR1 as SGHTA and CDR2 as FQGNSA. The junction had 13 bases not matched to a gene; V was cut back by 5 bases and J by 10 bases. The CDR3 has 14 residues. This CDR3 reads CASSPRGQGGRAFF. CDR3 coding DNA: TGTGCCAGCAGCCCCCGGGGGCAGGGGGGACGAGCTTTCTTT.

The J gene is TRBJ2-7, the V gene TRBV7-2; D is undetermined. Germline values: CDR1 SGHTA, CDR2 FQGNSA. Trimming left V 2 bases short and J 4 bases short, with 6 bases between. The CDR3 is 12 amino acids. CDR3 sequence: CASSLNRYEQYF. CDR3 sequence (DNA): TGTGCCAGCAGCTTAAACAGATACGAGCAGTACTTC.

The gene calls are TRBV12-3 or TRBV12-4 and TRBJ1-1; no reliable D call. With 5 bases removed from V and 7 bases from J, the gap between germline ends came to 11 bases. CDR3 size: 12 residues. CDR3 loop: CASSPIRSEAFF. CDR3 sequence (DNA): TGTGCCAGCAGTCCAATCAGAAGTGAAGCTTTCTTT.

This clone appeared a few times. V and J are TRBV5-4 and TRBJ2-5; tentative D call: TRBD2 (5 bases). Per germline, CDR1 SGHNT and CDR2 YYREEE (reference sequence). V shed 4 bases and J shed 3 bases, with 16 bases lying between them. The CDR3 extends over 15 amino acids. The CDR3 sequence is CASSLRRYGEETQYF. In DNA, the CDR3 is TGTGCCAGCAGCCTTCGCCGGTACGGGGAAGAGACCCAGTACTTC.

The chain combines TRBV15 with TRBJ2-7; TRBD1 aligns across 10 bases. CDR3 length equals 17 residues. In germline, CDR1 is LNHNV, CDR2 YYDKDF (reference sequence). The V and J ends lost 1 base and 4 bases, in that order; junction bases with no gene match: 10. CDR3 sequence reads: CATSRVPPGQGSYEQYF. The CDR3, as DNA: TGTGCCACCAGCAGAGTCCCTCCGGGACAGGGGTCTTACGAGCAGTACTTC.

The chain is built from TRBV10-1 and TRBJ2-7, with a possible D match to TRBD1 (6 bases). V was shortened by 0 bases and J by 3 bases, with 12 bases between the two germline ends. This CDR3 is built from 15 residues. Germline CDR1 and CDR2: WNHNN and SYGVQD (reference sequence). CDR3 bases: TGCGCCAGCAGTGAGTCGGTACAGGGCGGCTACGAGCAGTACTTC. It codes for CASSESVQGGYEQYF.

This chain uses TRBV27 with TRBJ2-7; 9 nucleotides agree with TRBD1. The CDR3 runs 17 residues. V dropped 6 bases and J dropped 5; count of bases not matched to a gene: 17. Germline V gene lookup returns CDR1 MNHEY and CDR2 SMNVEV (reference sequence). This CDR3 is CASSPDLLQGAQDEQYF. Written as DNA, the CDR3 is TGTGCCAGCAGCCCTGACCTCTTACAGGGGGCCCAGGACGAGCAGTACTTC.

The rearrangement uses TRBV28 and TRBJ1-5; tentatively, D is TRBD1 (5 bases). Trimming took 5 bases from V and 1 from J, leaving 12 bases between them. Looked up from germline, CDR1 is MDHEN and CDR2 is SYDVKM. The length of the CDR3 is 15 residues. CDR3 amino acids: CASSTTDQSNQPQHF. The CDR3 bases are TGTGCCAGCAGTACGACAGATCAGAGCAATCAGCCCCAGCATTTT.

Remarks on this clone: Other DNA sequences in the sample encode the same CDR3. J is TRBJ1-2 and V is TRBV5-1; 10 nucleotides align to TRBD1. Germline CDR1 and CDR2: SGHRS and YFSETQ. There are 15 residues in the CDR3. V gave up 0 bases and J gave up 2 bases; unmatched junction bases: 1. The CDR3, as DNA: TGCGCCAGCAGCTTGGGGGGACAGGGGAACTATGGCTACACCTTC. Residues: CASSLGGQGNYGYTF.

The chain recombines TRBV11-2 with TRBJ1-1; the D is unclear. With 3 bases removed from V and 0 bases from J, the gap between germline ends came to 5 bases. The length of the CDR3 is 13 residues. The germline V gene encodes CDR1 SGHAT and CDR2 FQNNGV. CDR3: CASSFRMNTEAFF. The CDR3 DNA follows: TGTGCCAGCAGCTTCAGGATGAACACTGAAGCTTTCTTT. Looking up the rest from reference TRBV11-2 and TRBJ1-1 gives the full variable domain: EAGVAQSPRYKIIEKRQSVAFWCNPISGHATLYWYQQILGQGPKLLIQFQNNGVVDDSQLPKDRFSAERLKGVDSTLKIQPAKLEDSAVYLCASSFRMNTEAFFGQGTRLTVV.

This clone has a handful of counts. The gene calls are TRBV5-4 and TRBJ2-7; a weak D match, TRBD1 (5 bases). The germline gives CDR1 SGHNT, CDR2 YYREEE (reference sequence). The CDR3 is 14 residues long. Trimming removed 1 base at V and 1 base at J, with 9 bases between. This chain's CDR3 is CASSLSTGSYEQYF. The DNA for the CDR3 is TGTGCCAGCAGCTTGAGTACAGGATCCTACGAGCAGTACTTC.

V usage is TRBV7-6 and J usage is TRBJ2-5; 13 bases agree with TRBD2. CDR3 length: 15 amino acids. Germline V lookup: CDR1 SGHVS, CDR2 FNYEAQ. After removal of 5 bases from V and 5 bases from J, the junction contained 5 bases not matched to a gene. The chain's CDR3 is CASSPRLAGGETQYF. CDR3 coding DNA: TGTGCCAGCAGCCCGCGACTAGCGGGGGGCGAGACCCAGTACTTC.

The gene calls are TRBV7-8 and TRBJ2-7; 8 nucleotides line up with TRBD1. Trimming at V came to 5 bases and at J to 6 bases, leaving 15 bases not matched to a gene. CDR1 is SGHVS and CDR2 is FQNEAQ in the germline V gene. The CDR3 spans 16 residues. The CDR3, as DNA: TGTGCCAGCAGCCATTTAAGGGGCAGGGGGCCATTCGAGCAGTACTTC. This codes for CASSHLRGRGPFEQYF.

The CDR3 nucleotides are TGTGCCAGCAGGGACAGAGCCAGGGCTGAAGCTTTCTTT. Amino acids: CASRDRARAEAFF. The chain combines TRBV6-6 with TRBJ1-1; a weak D match, TRBD1 (6 bases). Germline CDR1 reads MNHNY; CDR2 reads SVGAGI (reference sequence). Trimming cost V 6 bases and J 6 bases, with 14 bases left between them. This CDR3 contains 13 residues.

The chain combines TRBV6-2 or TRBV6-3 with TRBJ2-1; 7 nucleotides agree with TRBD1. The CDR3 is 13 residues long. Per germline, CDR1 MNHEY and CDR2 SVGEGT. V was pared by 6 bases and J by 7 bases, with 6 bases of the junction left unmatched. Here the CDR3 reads CASSWGQRNEQFF. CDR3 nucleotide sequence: TGTGCCAGCAGCTGGGGACAGCGGAATGAGCAGTTCTTC.

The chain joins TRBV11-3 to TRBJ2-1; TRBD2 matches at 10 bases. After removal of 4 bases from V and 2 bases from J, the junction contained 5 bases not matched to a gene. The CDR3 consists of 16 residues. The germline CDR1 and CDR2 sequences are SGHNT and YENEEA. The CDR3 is CASSSRLAGTYNEQFF. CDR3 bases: TGTGCCAGCAGCTCCCGACTAGCGGGCACCTACAATGAGCAGTTCTTC.